Listed below are T cell receptor beta chains from one sample, sequenced in a study of blood T cell repertoires in COVID-19. TCRdb keeps only in-frame clones here, not all; method: immunoSEQ multiplex PCR. The sample contains 90,000 to 130,000 clones, approximately 84% of which appear only once. Sequencing input: peripheral blood. Receptors were obtained from a man aged 40-50 years with acute or convalescent COVID-19. Each CDR3 is given with its conserved first and last residue.

v_gene	j_gene	CDR3aa
TRBV7-8	TRBJ2-5	CASSLGAGGRETQYF
TRBV7-9	TRBJ2-2	CASSLFREGAELFF
TRBV20-1	TRBJ2-1	CSASVLAGGHGDEQFF
TRBV7-2	TRBJ2-5	CASSTQAGGRETQYF
TRBV4-1	TRBJ1-5	CASSQEFGRGPPFSNQPQHF
TRBV2	TRBJ1-2	CASSVQGDRGYTF
TRBV4-1	TRBJ2-2	CASSRGGSGESANTGELFF
TRBV7-9	TRBJ2-7	CASSPPRQGGAYEQYF
TRBV5-5	TRBJ2-5	CASSLGALETQYF
TRBV12-5	TRBJ2-3	CASGLSTPWTREPAYTQYF
TRBV18	TRBJ2-7	CASSREPGAEQYF
TRBV5-1	TRBJ2-1	CASSLGTSGRNEQFF
TRBV7-2	TRBJ2-7	CASSLGGGFYEQYF
TRBV4-3	TRBJ1-4	CASRLTGTNSNEKLFF
TRBV25-1	TRBJ2-7	CASRSHSSYEQYF
TRBV6-5	TRBJ1-1	CASSRTGDNTEAFF
TRBV10-3	TRBJ2-5	CAISEVDRVGSATQYF
TRBV6-4	TRBJ2-1	CASSDSSGGANEQFF
TRBV11-2	TRBJ1-2	CASSTSTVLSDGYTF
TRBV19	TRBJ2-7	CASSPRTGSSYEQYF
TRBV28	TRBJ1-2	CASDRGMKGYTF
TRBV6-5	TRBJ2-3	CASSIIAASTDTQYF
TRBV6-2/TRBV6-3	TRBJ2-5	CASSYSVRGKGETQYF
TRBV5-4	TRBJ2-2	CASSSSLNTGELFF
TRBV10-3	TRBJ1-1	CAIRVGQLNTEAFF
TRBV4-1	TRBJ2-7	CASSQVKTGSNEQYF
TRBV7-8	TRBJ2-2	CASSLFERGLDGELFF
TRBV7-9	TRBJ1-1	CASSFYRDTEAFF
TRBV3-1/TRBV3-2	TRBJ2-4	CASSHTTGWNIQYF
TRBV11-2	TRBJ2-1	CASSLEGLAVGGEQFF
TRBV5-1	TRBJ2-3	CASSFNRGRSDTQYF
TRBV7-3	TRBJ2-1	CASSLTGGRFNEQFF
TRBV5-4	TRBJ2-7	CATSTSGRYEQYF
TRBV27	TRBJ1-2	CASSSQGLRNGYTF
TRBV11-2	TRBJ2-1	CASSLGTSGIYYNEQFF
TRBV19	TRBJ2-7	CASSTGPGTSRPYEQYF
TRBV7-6	TRBJ2-3	CASSLSGFTDTQYF
TRBV5-1	TRBJ2-2	CASSQDRVTGELFF
TRBV6-2/TRBV6-3	TRBJ2-7	CASSYLGTSGRAGYF
TRBV10-2	TRBJ2-1	CASSDWGQRNEQFF
TRBV7-6	TRBJ2-7	CASSLETSGSYEQYF